Ten or more counts support the clone carrying this T cell receptor (beta chain). Aged about 6 to 95, donors were systemically healthy Caucasians from Russia. Per sample, at least 5 micrograms of total RNA were extracted. This sample was taken from a study of blood T cells in healthy people across ages. Primers used in a second PCR of about 7 to 11 cycles were a sample-barcoded 5' primer and a J-beta primer mix. Researchers report that a template-switch adaptor with 12 random nucleotides tagged each cDNA molecule. TCRdb re-called the 5' RACE reads through MiXCR, storing one row per CDR3 protein. The sample consists of roughly 700,000 distinct CDR3 sequences, about 34% of them appearing once. This CDR3 has 14 amino acids. CDR1 and CDR2 from the germline V gene are SNHLY and FYNNEI. The ends were cut back, 1 base at V and 3 bases at J, with 10 bases in the middle.

This rearrangement joins TRBV2 to TRBJ2-7, with D perhaps matching TRBD1 (5 bases). The receptor's source is a woman older than 75 in good health. The sequenced material came from blood. The CDR3 region is CASSEVAGHYEQYF. The CDR3 coding sequence is TGTGCCAGCAGTGAAGTTGCAGGGCACTACGAGCAGTACTTC.